Presented here are 4 T cell receptor beta chains from one specimen sequenced in a study of blood T cell repertoires in COVID-19. Generated by immunoSEQ multiplex PCR, the TCRdb table keeps only in-frame clones and is missing some. The sample has about 440,000 clones; around 89% are singletons. The sample was peripheral blood. The source is a woman younger than 45 with acute or convalescent COVID-19.

The sample holds one count of this clone. This sequence joins TRBV7-9 and TRBJ2-3; TRBD2 might be the D (6 bases). Germline CDR1 is SEHNR and CDR2 is FQNEAQ (reference sequence). V was cut by 1 base and J by 8 bases, with 13 bases left in between. CDR3 length: 14 amino acids. The DNA of the CDR3 is TGTGCCAGCAGCTTAGTTTCGGGGCGGGGTACGCAGTATTTT. Translation: CASSLVSGRGTQYF.

This rearrangement joins TRBV4-2 to TRBJ2-2; weak D call: TRBD2 (6 bases). This CDR3 has 17 amino acids. CDR1 is LGHNA and CDR2 is YNFKEQ in the germline V gene. Trimming removed 3 bases from V and 5 bases from J, with 19 bases in between. The DNA of the CDR3 is TGTGCCAGCAGCCAGAATCCCATCTTGGCGGGGACCGGGGAGCTGTTTTTT. Translating gives CASSQNPILAGTGELFF.

This clone was counted a few times. V and J are TRBV5-1 and TRBJ2-1; 13 positions match TRBD2. This CDR3 is 17 amino acids long. Germline CDR1 and CDR2: SGHRS and YFSETQ. V shed 1 base, J shed 8 bases, and the junction held 9 bases outside the gene matches. DNA for the CDR3: TGCGCCAGCAGCTTGTTCCCACTAGCGGGGGGGCTTGATGAGCAGTTCTTC. Translated, it gives CASSLFPLAGGLDEQFF.

This chain links TRBV7-8 with TRBJ2-3; 9 bases are a match to TRBD2. Germline loops: CDR1 SGHVS, CDR2 FQNEAQ. The CDR3 is 17 amino acids. The trim removed 0 bases at V and 4 bases at J, leaving 8 bases unmatched. The CDR3 DNA is TGTGCCAGCAGCTTAGCGTTGCGGGGGGGCGGCGCAGATACGCAGTATTTT. Translating it yields CASSLALRGGGADTQYF.